What follows describes a single T cell receptor beta chain. Its antigen is currently unknown. These data come from a study of cytomegalovirus exposure and HLA in healthy donors. Looked up from germline, CDR1 is SNHLY and CDR2 is FYNNEI. V trimming: 2 bases; J trimming: 4 bases; junction bases outside the gene matches: 3. The CDR3 sequence is 15 residues long. 60 Vbeta and 13 Jbeta primers were used in PCR. How the authors handled the data: A later analysis counted 65 million to 95 million unique TCR beta chains, 9.5 million to 12 million shared. Here immunoSEQ multiplex PCR was the method, and the copy in TCRdb shows in-frame clones only, minus some. The DNA gave D and trimming, while V, J and clone size come from that table. Of under 200,000 clones in the sample, around 77% are singletons; the top ten hold roughly 2.3%. Study-level findings and limits: For presence/absence analyses, sequencing depth was assumed to be roughly uniform across donors. Trimming of TCR beta V- and J-genes showed a link, identified in a later analysis, to a missense DCLRE1C variant.

The TCR sequence derives from a man aged 55 to 69 in good health and CMV-seronegative. The chain links TRBV2 to TRBJ2-2; 8 nucleotides line up with TRBD2. Sequencing input: PBMCs. In nucleotides, the CDR3 is TGTGCCAGCAGTGAACTAGCGGGCCGCACCGGGGAGCTGTTTTTT. This codes for CASSELAGRTGELFF.